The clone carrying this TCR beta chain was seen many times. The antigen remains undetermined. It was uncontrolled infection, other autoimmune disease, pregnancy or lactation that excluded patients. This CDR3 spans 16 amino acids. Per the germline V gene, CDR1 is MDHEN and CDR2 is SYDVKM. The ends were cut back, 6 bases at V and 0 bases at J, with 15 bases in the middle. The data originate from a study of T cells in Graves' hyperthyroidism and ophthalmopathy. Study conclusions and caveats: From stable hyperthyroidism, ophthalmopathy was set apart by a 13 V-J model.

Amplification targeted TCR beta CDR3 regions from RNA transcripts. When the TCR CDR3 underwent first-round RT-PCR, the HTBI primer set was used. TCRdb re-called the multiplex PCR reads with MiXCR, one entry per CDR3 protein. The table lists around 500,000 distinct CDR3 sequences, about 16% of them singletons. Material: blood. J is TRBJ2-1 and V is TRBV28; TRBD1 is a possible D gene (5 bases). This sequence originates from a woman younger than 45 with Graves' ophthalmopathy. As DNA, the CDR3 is TGTGCCAGCAGCCCAGGGTGGCCTCGCTCCTACAATGAGCAGTTCTTC. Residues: CASSPGWPRSYNEQFF.